These 16 T cell receptor beta chains were all obtained from the same sample, sequenced in a study of blood T cell repertoires in COVID-19. Produced via immunoSEQ multiplex PCR; TCRdb's table is partial and in-frame only. The sample shows about 120,000 clones, 55% to 75% of them seen only once. What was sequenced was peripheral blood. All receptors derive from a human donor with acute or convalescent COVID-19. The donor label of this sample is uncertain.

This clone came up once. This chain connects TRBV5-1 to TRBJ1-6; no reliable D call. Trimming stripped 6 bases from V and 4 bases from J, with 14 bases between. Germline-derived CDR1 and CDR2 are SGHRS and YFSETQ. The CDR3 sequence is 15 residues long. CDR3 amino acids: CASTRDSYYNSPLHF. The CDR3 region has the DNA TGCGCCAGCACCCGGGATTCCTATTATAATTCACCCCTCCACTTT.

The chain combines TRBV28 with TRBJ1-5, with 10 nucleotides matching TRBD1. Germline assignment: CDR1 MDHEN and CDR2 SYDVKM. Trimming removed 5 bases from V and 3 bases from J; junction bases left unmatched: 7. The CDR3 contains 16 residues. In DNA form, the CDR3 reads TGTGCCAGCAGTAGGACAGGGGGGACCCTCAATCAGCCCCAGCATTTT. This encodes CASSRTGGTLNQPQHF.

The chain couples TRBV2 to TRBJ1-2; possible D gene TRBD1, 5 bases. The CDR3 covers 15 residues. The germline gives CDR1 SNHLY, CDR2 FYNNEI. Trimming left V 2 bases short and J 3 bases short, with 13 bases between. The CDR3: CASSERGLRDYGYTF. CDR3 in DNA: TGTGCCAGCAGTGAAAGGGGATTACGGGACTATGGCTACACCTTC.

The chain recombines TRBV6-5 with TRBJ2-7; 7 bases fit TRBD2. This CDR3 spans 15 amino acids. CDR1 is MNHEY, CDR2 SVGAGI, per germline. Losses at the gene ends were 6 bases for V and 4 bases for J; bases not matched to a gene: 12. CDR3 sequence reads: CASRGSGGRLYEQYF. The CDR3 DNA reads as TGTGCCAGCAGGGGCTCGGGGGGACGGCTGTACGAGCAGTACTTC.

The rearrangement links TRBV30 to TRBJ2-1; TRBD2 is a possible D gene (5 bases). This CDR3 comprises 13 residues. Germline V CDR1 and CDR2: GTSNPN, SVGIG (reference sequence). With 2 bases removed from V and 5 bases from J, the gap between germline ends came to 10 bases. The CDR3 loop reads CAWSRGFNNEQFF. In DNA form, the CDR3 reads TGTGCCTGGAGTCGAGGGTTCAACAATGAGCAGTTCTTC.

CDR3 bases: TGTGCCAGCAGGCACAGGGGAACCCACTCTGGAAACACCATATATTTT. Encoded protein: CASRHRGTHSGNTIYF. The J gene is TRBJ1-3, the V gene TRBV5-6, with 7 bases aligning to TRBD1. J lost 0 bases, V lost 5 bases, and 8 bases had no gene match. The CDR3 has 16 amino acids. Germline CDR1 reads SGHDT; CDR2 reads YYEEEE.

The rearrangement joins TRBV10-2 to TRBJ1-1; TRBD1 matches at 7 bases. Per germline, CDR1 WSHSY and CDR2 SAAADI. The V gene end was trimmed by 5 bases and the J gene end by 10 bases; junction bases not matched to a gene: 7. The CDR3 has 12 residues. CDR3 sequence (DNA): TGCGCCAGCAGTCTACAGGGGAACGTAGCTTTCTTT. It yields the protein CASSLQGNVAFF.

This clone was detected only a few times. The V call is TRBV6-6, the J call TRBJ1-5, with D possibly TRBD1 on 5 matching bases. CDR1 is MNHNY, CDR2 SVGAGI, per germline (reference sequence). The CDR3 runs 14 residues. V lost 9 bases, J lost 5 bases, and 17 bases lay in between. The CDR3 coding sequence is TGTGCCAGTAGACCGGGGGTTGGGGATCAGCCCCAGCATTTT. Translating gives CASRPGVGDQPQHF.

The rearrangement joins TRBV24-1 to TRBJ1-2; the match to TRBD1 covers 8 bases. Trimming at V came to 4 bases and at J to 5 bases, leaving 11 bases not matched to a gene. This CDR3 contains 16 residues. The V gene's germline CDR1 is KGHDR and CDR2 SFDVKD. The CDR3 loop reads CATSDMTPQGDYGYTF. The CDR3 region has the DNA TGTGCCACCAGTGACATGACCCCACAGGGGGATTATGGCTACACCTTC.

The chain carries TRBV28 and TRBJ1-5, with 7 bases lining up with TRBD1. Germline assignment: CDR1 MDHEN and CDR2 SYDVKM. V was clipped by 6 bases and J by 9 bases; unmatched bases: 11. CDR3 length equals 14 residues. The CDR3 DNA follows: TGTGCCAGCAGACCGACAGGGTCCTTATTGCCCCAGCATTTT. Residues: CASRPTGSLLPQHF.

The chain combines TRBV18 with TRBJ2-5, with D unclear. In germline, CDR1 is KGHSH, CDR2 LQKENI. This CDR3 has 13 residues. Trimming stripped 4 bases from V and 5 bases from J, with 11 bases between. CDR3: CASSQQRWETQYF. The CDR3 bases are TGTGCCAGCTCACAGCAGAGGTGGGAGACCCAGTACTTC.

V usage is TRBV12-5 and J usage is TRBJ1-2; 7 bases map to TRBD1. Germline V gene data show CDR1 as LGHNT and CDR2 as FRNRAP. CDR3 length: 14 amino acids. After removal of 6 bases from V and 7 bases from J, the junction contained 11 bases not matched to a gene. The CDR3 DNA follows: TGTGCTAGTGGACTAGGGACAGCTTGGGGTGGCTACACCTTC. It yields the protein CASGLGTAWGGYTF. Looking up the rest from reference TRBV12-5 and TRBJ1-2 gives the full variable domain: DARVTQTPRHKVTEMGQEVTMRCQPILGHNTVFWYRQTMMQGLELLAYFRNRAPLDDSGMPKDRFSAEMPDATLATLKIQPSEPRDSAVYFCASGLGTAWGGYTFGSGTRLTVV.

The chain employs TRBV7-9 and TRBJ1-1; D is uncertain. The length of the CDR3 is 14 residues. V gave up 1 base and J gave up 4 bases, with 10 bases separating them. CDR1 and CDR2 (germline): SEHNR, FQNEAQ (reference sequence). This CDR3 reads CASSLERSGTEAFF. CDR3 bases: TGTGCCAGCAGCTTAGAGAGGAGCGGCACTGAAGCTTTCTTT.

A single count supports this clone. The chain couples TRBV10-1 to TRBJ2-2; possibly TRBD1 for D (6 bases). Germline assignment: CDR1 WNHNN and CDR2 SYGVQD (reference sequence). The CDR3 sequence is 17 residues long. V lost 6 bases and J lost 0, with 17 bases in between. The CDR3 protein is CASSPGQALANTGELFF. The CDR3 nucleotides are TGCGCCAGCAGCCCGGGACAAGCTCTCGCGAACACCGGGGAGCTGTTTTTT.

J is TRBJ2-7 and V is TRBV6-1; D not resolved. The CDR3 is 14 residues long. Trimming cost V 2 bases and J 0 bases, with 8 bases left between them. CDR1 MNHNS and CDR2 SASEGT come from the germline V gene. The CDR3 here is CASSESYSSYEQYF. The CDR3 DNA reads TGTGCCAGCAGTGAATCCTACAGCTCCTACGAGCAGTACTTC.

The chain recombines TRBV19 with TRBJ2-2; D might be TRBD1 (8 bases). CDR3 length: 13 residues. The germline V gene encodes CDR1 LNHDA and CDR2 SQIVND (reference sequence). The V end was cut by 7 bases, the J end by 7 bases, with 13 bases between. Here the CDR3 reads CASKTGGVGELFF. In nucleotides, the CDR3 is TGTGCCAGTAAAACAGGGGGGGTCGGGGAGCTGTTTTTT.